These 16 T cell receptor beta chains share one sample of origin, sequenced in a study of cytomegalovirus exposure and HLA in healthy donors. PCR primers comprised 60 Vbeta and 13 Jbeta primers. Using immunoSEQ multiplex PCR, the repertoire was profiled, and TCRdb retains in-frame clones only, with some absent. The table shows just over 200,000 clones, with just under 70% occurring only once. The specimen sequenced was PBMCs. The source is a man aged 35 to 55 in good health and CMV-seropositive.

The rearrangement uses TRBV5-6 and TRBJ1-1, with 9 bases identical to TRBD1. The CDR3 totals 13 residues. Unmatched junction bases numbered 8, after V lost 7 bases and J lost 7 bases. Germline CDR1 is SGHDT and CDR2 is YYEEEE. For the CDR3, the DNA is TGTGCCAGCTCCCCGGGACAGGGTCTTGAAGCTTTCTTT. Protein sequence: CASSPGQGLEAFF. Combining the CDR3 with reference TRBV5-6 and TRBJ1-1 gives the whole variable domain DAGVTQSPTHLIKTRGQQVTLRCSPKSGHDTVSWYQQALGQGPQFIFQYYEEEERQRGNFPDRFSGHQFPNYSSELNVNALLLGDSALYLCASSPGQGLEAFFGQGTRLTVV.

This rearrangement joins TRBV7-6 to TRBJ1-4; the match to TRBD1 covers 8 bases. The V gene end was trimmed by 5 bases and the J gene end by 7 bases; junction bases not matched to a gene: 9. CDR1 and CDR2 from the germline V gene are SGHVS and FNYEAQ. This CDR3 spans 15 amino acids. Here the CDR3 DNA reads TGTGCCAGCAGCACCTGGACAGGGTGGGGTGAAAAACTGTTTTTT. It is translated as CASSTWTGWGEKLFF.

The chain couples TRBV28 to TRBJ1-2, with unresolved D. Per germline, CDR1 MDHEN and CDR2 SYDVKM. Trimming removed 6 bases at V and 3 bases at J, with 14 bases between. This CDR3 is 14 amino acids long. In DNA, the CDR3 is TGTGCCAGCAGCCGTCCGGGGAGCCACTATGGCTACACCTTC. Its translation is CASSRPGSHYGYTF.

This chain uses TRBV2 with TRBJ1-6, with D possibly being TRBD1 (6 bases). The germline gives CDR1 SNHLY, CDR2 FYNNEI. This CDR3 spans 13 amino acids. Trimming left V 4 bases short and J 18 bases short, with 19 bases between. For the CDR3, the DNA is TGTGCCAGCAGTGGTCATGGGGCGCAGGGGCACCACTTT. This sequence encodes CASSGHGAQGHHF.

CDR3 bases: TGTGCCAGCAGCCTCAACCGACAGGACAACACCGGGGAGCTGTTTTTT. This encodes CASSLNRQDNTGELFF. V usage is TRBV9 and J usage is TRBJ2-2, with D tentatively TRBD1 (6 bases). The CDR3 length is 16 residues. Germline V gene sequence: CDR1 SGDLS, CDR2 YYNGEE. The V gene lost 4 bases and the J gene lost 2 bases, with 15 bases spanning the gap.

This clone was seen a few times. The chain carries TRBV6-1 and TRBJ1-2; 7 bases align to TRBD1. Trimming took 8 bases from V and 8 from J; bases not matched to a gene: 5. The CDR3 is 11 amino acids. The V gene's germline CDR1 is MNHNS and CDR2 SASEGT. The CDR3 DNA follows: TGTGCCAGCCAGGGGGTAACAGGCTACACCTTC. Translation: CASQGVTGYTF.

This clone was recorded once. The chain recombines TRBV5-4 with TRBJ1-1, with 8 bases aligning to TRBD1. The CDR3 sequence is 13 residues long. The V gene's germline CDR1 is SGHNT and CDR2 YYREEE (reference sequence). V lost 4 bases and J lost 5; bases outside the gene matches: 4. The chain's CDR3 is CASSPQGATEAFF. CDR3 in DNA: TGTGCCAGCAGCCCCCAGGGGGCGACTGAAGCTTTCTTT.

The chain recombines TRBV5-6 with TRBJ2-1; D perhaps matches TRBD2 (6 bases). Germline values: CDR1 SGHDT, CDR2 YYEEEE. V was pared by 4 bases and J by 2 bases, with 16 bases between. The CDR3 is 16 amino acids. CDR3 DNA: TGTGCCAGCAGCCCTCCCGCAGGGACTCCCTACAATGAGCAGTTCTTC. It specifies CASSPPAGTPYNEQFF. The full variable domain, its missing parts supplied by reference TRBV5-6 and TRBJ2-1, is DAGVTQSPTHLIKTRGQQVTLRCSPKSGHDTVSWYQQALGQGPQFIFQYYEEEERQRGNFPDRFSGHQFPNYSSELNVNALLLGDSALYLCASSPPAGTPYNEQFFGPGTRLTVL.

The chain combines TRBV29-1 with TRBJ1-1, with D perhaps matching TRBD1 (6 bases). The V gene lost 4 bases and the J gene lost 8 bases, with 11 bases spanning the gap. The CDR3 runs to 11 residues. Per germline, CDR1 SQVTM and CDR2 ANQGSEA. The CDR3 sequence: CSVVGTTEAFF. The CDR3 bases are TGCAGCGTTGTCGGGACAACCGAAGCTTTCTTT.

This clone has more than one count but fewer than ten. J is TRBJ2-3 and V is TRBV2; maybe TRBD2 (7 bases). Germline assignment: CDR1 SNHLY and CDR2 FYNNEI. Trimming shortened V by 8 bases and J by 2 bases, and 14 bases separated the two germline ends. The CDR3 loop spans 14 amino acids. The CDR3: CASPRGGATDTQYF. The DNA for the CDR3 is TGTGCCAGCCCCAGAGGGGGGGCCACAGATACGCAGTATTTT.

The gene calls are TRBV13 and TRBJ1-6, with D perhaps matching TRBD1 (5 bases). The CDR3 consists of 16 residues. V was shortened by 1 base and J by 10 bases, with 17 bases between the two germline ends. CDR1 and CDR2 (germline): PRHDT, FYEKMQ (reference sequence). DNA of the CDR3: TGTGCCAGCAGCTTAGAACGGGAGGGGCCCAGATCACCCCTCCACTTT. Translating gives CASSLEREGPRSPLHF.

This rearrangement joins TRBV7-2 to TRBJ2-3; D may be TRBD2 (7 bases). The CDR3 has 14 residues. Germline CDR1 SGHTA, CDR2 FQGNSA. The germline V and J ends were trimmed by 6 bases and 4 bases, with 14 bases remaining between them. CDR3 nucleotides: TGTGCCAGCAGTATACAGGGAGGGGCAGATACGCAGTATTTT. This gives the protein CASSIQGGADTQYF. The whole variable domain, remainder taken from reference TRBV7-2 and TRBJ2-3, is GAGVSQSPSNKVTEKGKDVELRCDPISGHTALYWYRQSLGQGLEFLIYFQGNSAPDKSGLPSDRFSAERTGGSVSTLTIQRTQQEDSAVYLCASSIQGGADTQYFGPGTRLTVL.

J is TRBJ1-5 and V is TRBV7-7; 8 nucleotides line up with TRBD1. The germline V gene has CDR1 SSHAT and CDR2 FNYEAQ (reference sequence). Trimming at V came to 5 bases and at J to 2 bases, leaving 8 bases not matched to a gene. The CDR3 has 16 amino acids. The CDR3 protein is CASSLTRTGRNQPQHF. The CDR3 DNA reads TGTGCCAGCAGCCTAACGAGGACAGGGCGCAATCAGCCCCAGCATTTT.

The V call is TRBV7-9, the J call TRBJ1-4; the D gene is possibly TRBD1 (6 bases). Germline-derived CDR1 and CDR2 are SEHNR and FQNEAQ (reference sequence). The CDR3 runs 15 residues. The V end was cut by 5 bases, the J end by 8 bases, with 18 bases between. CDR3 in DNA: TGTGCCAGCAGCCGGGACACAGGGAAAACAGAAAAACTGTTTTTT. This translates into CASSRDTGKTEKLFF.

This clone has a single count. The rearrangement uses TRBV7-9 and TRBJ1-1; the match to TRBD1 covers 8 bases. Germline V gene data show CDR1 as SEHNR and CDR2 as FQNEAQ (reference sequence). V dropped 0 bases and J dropped 5; count of bases not matched to a gene: 5. The CDR3 is 15 amino acids. CDR3 amino acids: CASSLAQGAVTEAFF. The CDR3 DNA sequence: TGTGCCAGCAGCTTAGCTCAGGGGGCTGTAACTGAAGCTTTCTTT.

In its sample, this clone was seen a few times. The V and J genes are TRBV29-1 and TRBJ1-4, with D maybe TRBD1 (5 bases). This CDR3 has 13 residues. Germline V CDR1 and CDR2: SQVTM, ANQGSEA. V lost 4 bases, J lost 7 bases, and 13 bases lay in between. The CDR3 is CSVGFRGFEKLFF. The DNA for the CDR3 is TGCAGCGTTGGTTTCCGGGGGTTTGAAAAACTGTTTTTT. Full variable domain (missing parts from reference TRBV29-1 and TRBJ1-4): SAVISQKPSRDICQRGTSLTIQCQVDSQVTMMFWYRQQPGQSLTLIATANQGSEATYESGFVIDKFPISRPNLTFSTLTVSNMSPEDSSIYLCSVGFRGFEKLFFGSGTQLSVL.